This TCR beta chain was identified during a study of early T cells in non-severe SARS-CoV-2 infection. Each CDR3 protein is one row after TCRdb ran MiXCR on the 5' RACE reads. The profile shows around 47,000 distinct CDR3 sequences, approximately 11% of them singletons. This clonotype was picked up a small number of times. V shed 6 bases, J shed 0 bases, and the junction held 6 bases outside the gene matches. CDR1 SQVTM and CDR2 ANQGSEA come from the germline V gene. The CDR3 runs to 14 residues. This TCR came from an adult who was a healthcare worker with PCR-confirmed SARS-CoV-2 infection or an uninfected control (not recorded which). The chain is built from TRBV29-1 and TRBJ1-1; 8 nucleotides line up with TRBD1. The source material was whole blood. The CDR3 nucleotides are TGCAGCGTCAGGGACAGGCCTTTGAACACTGAAGCTTTCTTT. It is translated as CSVRDRPLNTEAFF.